This is a list of T cell receptor beta chains from one sample in a study of T cells in Graves' hyperthyroidism and ophthalmopathy. TCRdb re-derived calls from the multiplex PCR reads in MiXCR, one entry per CDR3 protein. Of about 290,000 distinct CDR3 sequences listed, about an eighth are singletons. Sequencing was performed on blood. These receptor sequences come from a woman in her twenties or thirties with Graves' hyperthyroidism that later progressed to Graves' ophthalmopathy. CDR3s include the opening cysteine and the closing phenylalanine or tryptophan. A D gene is named only where the DNA matches it firmly. Not all rows give a size; the values are once, few, many and, for expanded clones, a class.

TGCGCCAGCAGCCAAGAATCCTTCACCGCTGCTAATGAAAAACTGTTTTTT | CASSQESFTAANEKLFF | TRBJ1-4 | - | - | TRBV4-1
TGCAGTGCTAGAGACGGGGCTATGAACACTGAAGCTTTCTTT | CSARDGAMNTEAFF | TRBJ1-1 | - | many | TRBV20-1
TGTGCCAGCAGCTTAGCTAGCGGATACTCCTACGAGCAGTACTTC | CASSLASGYSYEQYF | TRBJ2-7 | - | many | TRBV7-2
TGTGCCAGCAGCTTAGAGGAACAACGGGAAGCTTTCTTT | CASSLEEQREAFF | TRBJ1-1 | - | many | TRBV7-2
TGTGCCAGCAGCTTGGGAGGGGTCTATAATTCACCCCTCCACTTT | CASSLGGVYNSPLHF | TRBJ1-6 | - | few | TRBV5-4
TGTGCCGCCCGGGAGGAGATGACTAGCGACTACGAGCAGTACTTC | CAAREEMTSDYEQYF | TRBJ2-7 | TRBD2 | - | TRBV3-1
TGTGCCAGCAGTAAGGACAGGGTAAACGAGCAGTACTTC | CASSKDRVNEQYF | TRBJ2-7 | TRBD1 | many | TRBV28
TGCAGTGTCCCCGGACAGGTTGAAAAACTGTTTTTT | CSVPGQVEKLFF | TRBJ1-4 | TRBD1 | few | TRBV20-1
TGTGCCAGCAGCTTAGGGTCTAGCGGGATCTACGAGCAGTACTTC | CASSLGSSGIYEQYF | TRBJ2-7 | TRBD2 | many | TRBV7-6
TGTGCCAGCAGCTTGGTGGGGGGGGCCGTTTCGGTAAATGAGCAGTTCTTC | CASSLVGGAVSVNEQFF | TRBJ2-1 | - | few | TRBV7-8
TGTGCCAGCAGCTTAGGCCTGACAAACCGACGTTCCGGGGAGCTGTTTTTT | CASSLGLTNRRSGELFF | TRBJ2-2 | - | many | TRBV7-2
TGTGCCAGTAGTAAAGGACACGACAGCTACGAGCAGTACTTC | CASSKGHDSYEQYF | TRBJ2-7 | - | - | TRBV19
TGTGCCAGCGGCCGCGGGCTGAGCACAGATACGCAGTATTTT | CASGRGLSTDTQYF | TRBJ2-3 | - | many | TRBV28
TGCAGTGCTAGAGATTTCGGGTTGAACACTGAAGCTTTCTTT | CSARDFGLNTEAFF | TRBJ1-1 | - | - | TRBV20-1
TGTGCCAGCAGCCTCAAACAGGGGAGGAACACTGAAGCTTTCTTT | CASSLKQGRNTEAFF | TRBJ1-1 | TRBD1 | many | TRBV5-8
TGTGCCAGCAGTTACCGGAGAACAACCCGATCGTACACTGAAGCTTTCTTT | CASSYRRTTRSYTEAFF | TRBJ1-1 | - | many | TRBV6-2/TRBV6-3
TGTGCCAGCAGCCACCCGACAGGCCGAAATACTGAAGCTTTCTTT | CASSHPTGRNTEAFF | TRBJ1-1 | - | many | TRBV6-2/TRBV6-3
TGTGCCAGCAGTTTTGAGGGTATGAACACTGAAGCTTTCTTT | CASSFEGMNTEAFF | TRBJ1-1 | - | many | TRBV27
TGTGCCTGGGGGCGGGAGGGAAACACCATATATTTT | CAWGREGNTIYF | TRBJ1-3 | - | few | TRBV30
TGTGCCAGCAGCATGGAAGGTTACATTCAGTACTTC | CASSMEGYIQYF | TRBJ2-4 | - | many | TRBV7-2
TGTGCCAGCAGTTTCCTCGACATTAGCAATCAGCCCCAGCATTTT | CASSFLDISNQPQHF | TRBJ1-5 | - | - | TRBV28
- | CASSTSRTGPNTEAFF | TRBJ1-1 | - | many | TRBV28
TGCAGCGTTGGTTGGACACGCTATGGCTACACCTTC | CSVGWTRYGYTF | TRBJ1-2 | - | - | TRBV29-1
TGTGCCAGCAGTTTTGCCGGGGCCCTGAACACTGAAGCTTTCTTT | CASSFAGALNTEAFF | TRBJ1-1 | - | many | TRBV28
TGTGCCAGCAGTTACGCGCACGGCGCTGAAGCTTTCTTT | CASSYAHGAEAFF | TRBJ1-1 | - | many | TRBV6-2/TRBV6-3
TGCGCCAGCAGCCAAGGAGAGGCAGGTCTTAGGCACTTC | CASSQGEAGLRHF | TRBJ2-5 | - | - | TRBV4-3
TGTGCCAGCAGTCCCGCCTCGGGACACCTGGCCGAGACCCAGTACTTC | CASSPASGHLAETQYF | TRBJ2-5 | - | many | TRBV28
TGCAGTGCCATGGGGGGGTCCACAGATACGCAGTATTTT | CSAMGGSTDTQYF | TRBJ2-3 | TRBD2 | - | TRBV20-1
TGTGCCAGCAGTGACCTGGGGGGGTCGGGCACCGGGGAGCTGTTTTTT | CASSDLGGSGTGELFF | TRBJ2-2 | TRBD2 | few | TRBV25-1
TGTGCCAGCAGTCCGACTAGCACCACCGGGGAGCTGTTTTTT | CASSPTSTTGELFF | TRBJ2-2 | TRBD2 | many | TRBV3-1
TGTGCCAGCTCAAAGACAGGGGATGAGACCGGGGAGCTGTTTTTT | CASSKTGDETGELFF | TRBJ2-2 | TRBD1 | many | TRBV18
TGTGCCAGCAGCCCGATCGACCGGGTGGGCAAAAACATTCAGTACTTC | CASSPIDRVGKNIQYF | TRBJ2-4 | - | few | TRBV6-2/TRBV6-3
TGTGCCAGCAGCTTGGATGAGCAGTTCTTC | CASSLDEQFF | TRBJ2-1 | - | many | TRBV7-2
TGTGCCAGCAGCCATTCCCAGGAGCAGTACTTC | CASSHSQEQYF | TRBJ2-7 | - | many | TRBV3-1
TGCGCCAGCAGCTCCGACATTTCCTACAATGAGCAGTTCTTC | CASSSDISYNEQFF | TRBJ2-1 | - | many | TRBV5-1
TGCGCCAGCAGCCTACGTGGACAGACGGGAGAGACCCAGTACTTC | CASSLRGQTGETQYF | TRBJ2-5 | - | - | TRBV5-1
TGTGCCAGCAGTACCCCCGAAGCCGCGACAGATACGCAGTATTTT | CASSTPEAATDTQYF | TRBJ2-3 | - | - | TRBV6-2/TRBV6-3
TGTGCCAGCAGCCCATCTGGGGGGGAGGAGGGCAATCAGCCCCAGCATTTT | CASSPSGGEEGNQPQHF | TRBJ1-5 | - | many | TRBV7-3
TGTGCCAGCAGTTTATCTCCTCGCCCTCCGTATGGTGGCTACACCTTC | CASSLSPRPPYGGYTF | TRBJ1-2 | - | many | TRBV27
TGTGCCAGCAGTGGCGGGCGGAGGAGCACAGATACGCAGTATTTT | CASSGGRRSTDTQYF | TRBJ2-3 | - | - | TRBV9
TGTGCCAGCAGCGTAGCTGGCGGGACCGGAGACGAGCAGTACTTC | CASSVAGGTGDEQYF | TRBJ2-7 | - | few | TRBV9
TGTGCCAGTAGTATATTGGGGAACACCATATATTTT | CASSILGNTIYF | TRBJ1-3 | - | few | TRBV19
TGCAGTGCTAGAGACCCGGGACTAGCGGGAGTTGCAGATACGCAGTATTTT | CSARDPGLAGVADTQYF | TRBJ2-3 | TRBD2 | - | TRBV20-1
TGTGCCAGCAGCTGGGCAGGTGCCTACAATGAGCAGTTCTTC | CASSWAGAYNEQFF | TRBJ2-1 | - | few | TRBV7-3